These T cell receptor beta chains were read from a single sample in a study of cytomegalovirus exposure and HLA in healthy donors. Measured with immunoSEQ multiplex PCR; TCRdb has only the in-frame clones, and not every one. The data contain roughly 120,000 clones, 81% of them singletons. Sample: PBMCs. These receptors all stem from a woman under 40 in good health and CMV-seronegative. Both conserved end residues are part of each CDR3. A D gene is named only where the DNA matches it firmly. Only part of the rows carry a size: once, few, many, or a class if the clone is expanded.

d_call j_call clone_size v_call cdr3_aa cdr3_nt
NA TRBJ2-5 NA TRBV7-2 CASSLEGVRETQYF TGTGCCAGCAGCTTAGAGGGGGTGAGGGAGACCCAGTACTTC
TRBD1 TRBJ2-7 NA TRBV11-2 CASSLADRGNGEQYF TGTGCCAGCAGCTTAGCCGACAGGGGGAACGGCGAGCAGTACTTC
TRBD1 TRBJ1-2 once TRBV5-6 CASSTETGFYGYTF TGTGCCAGCAGCACAGAGACAGGGTTCTATGGCTACACCTTC
TRBD2 TRBJ2-7 NA TRBV7-2 CASSQTSGESYEQYF TGTGCCAGCAGCCAGACTAGCGGGGAGTCCTACGAGCAGTACTTC
NA TRBJ1-5 NA TRBV7-2 CASSYRENQPQHF TGTGCCAGCAGCTACAGGGAAAATCAGCCCCAGCATTTT
TRBD2 TRBJ2-7 NA TRBV13 CASSVTSGMTYEQYF TGTGCCAGCAGCGTGACTAGCGGGATGACCTACGAGCAGTACTTC
NA TRBJ2-3 once TRBV5-1 CASSGDGLSDTQYF TGCGCCAGCAGCGGGGATGGACTTTCAGATACGCAGTATTTT
NA TRBJ2-5 few TRBV6-5 CASSYSEEGAGTQYF TGTGCCAGCAGTTACTCGGAGGAGGGGGCGGGGACCCAGTACTTC
TRBD2 TRBJ2-3 NA TRBV27 CASSQGRTSGRRGDTQYF TGTGCCAGCAGCCAAGGCCGGACTAGCGGGAGACGAGGAGATACGCAGTATTTT
TRBD1 TRBJ1-1 NA TRBV5-1 CASSLGQGVITEAFF TGCGCCAGCAGCTTGGGACAGGGGGTGATCACTGAAGCTTTCTTT
TRBD1 TRBJ1-1 once TRBV19 CASSMGTGMNTEAFF TGTGCCAGTAGTATGGGGACAGGAATGAACACTGAAGCTTTCTTT
NA TRBJ1-4 NA TRBV13 CASKEGVNEKLFF TGTGCCAGCAAAGAGGGCGTTAATGAAAAACTGTTTTTT
TRBD1 TRBJ2-1 NA TRBV2 CATLPGQHYNEQFF TGTGCCACCCTCCCGGGACAGCACTACAATGAGCAGTTCTTC
TRBD1 TRBJ2-2 NA TRBV10-3 CAITGQGASNTGELFF TGTGCCATCACGGGACAGGGGGCCTCGAACACCGGGGAGCTGTTTTTT
TRBD2 TRBJ2-2 NA TRBV19 CASSRASGRAHGELFF TGTGCCAGTAGTCGGGCTAGCGGGAGGGCCCACGGGGAGCTGTTTTTT
TRBD2 TRBJ2-1 NA TRBV4-2 CASSQAEGPAGEYNEQFF TGTGCCAGCAGCCAAGCAGAAGGGCCAGCGGGAGAATACAATGAGCAGTTCTTC
NA TRBJ1-2 NA TRBV6-1 CASREMSGVGGYTF TGTGCCAGCAGAGAAATGTCGGGGGTGGGAGGCTACACCTTC